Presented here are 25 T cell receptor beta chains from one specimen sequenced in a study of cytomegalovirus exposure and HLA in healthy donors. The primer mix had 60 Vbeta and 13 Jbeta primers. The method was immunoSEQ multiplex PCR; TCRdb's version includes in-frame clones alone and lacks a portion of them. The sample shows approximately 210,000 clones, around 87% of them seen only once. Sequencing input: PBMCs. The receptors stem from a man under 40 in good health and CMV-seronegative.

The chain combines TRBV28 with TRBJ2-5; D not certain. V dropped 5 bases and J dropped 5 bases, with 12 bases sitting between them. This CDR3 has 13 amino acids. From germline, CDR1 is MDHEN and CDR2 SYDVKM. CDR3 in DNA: TGTGCCAGCAGTGGCGCAGGTCAGGAGACCCAGTACTTC. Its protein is CASSGAGQETQYF.

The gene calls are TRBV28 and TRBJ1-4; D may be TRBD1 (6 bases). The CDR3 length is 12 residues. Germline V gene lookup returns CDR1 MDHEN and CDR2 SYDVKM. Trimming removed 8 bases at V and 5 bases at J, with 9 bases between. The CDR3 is CASQGLNEKLFF. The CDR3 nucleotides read TGTGCCAGCCAGGGGCTAAATGAAAAACTGTTTTTT. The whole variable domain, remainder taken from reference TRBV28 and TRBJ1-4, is DVKVTQSSRYLVKRTGEKVFLECVQDMDHENMFWYRQDPGLGLRLIYFSYDVKMKEKGDIPEGYSVSREKKERFSLILESASTNQTSMYLCASQGLNEKLFFGSGTQLSVL.

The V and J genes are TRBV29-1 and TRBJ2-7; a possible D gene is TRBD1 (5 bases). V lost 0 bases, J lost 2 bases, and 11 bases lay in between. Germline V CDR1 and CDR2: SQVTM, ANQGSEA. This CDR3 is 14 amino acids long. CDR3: CSVEDPRQTYEQYF. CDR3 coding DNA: TGCAGCGTTGAAGATCCCCGACAGACCTACGAGCAGTACTTC.

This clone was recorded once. The CDR3 protein is CASRKDRVRSGYTF. CDR3 nucleotide sequence: TGTGCCAGCAGGAAAGACAGGGTTAGAAGTGGCTACACCTTC. The rearrangement uses TRBV28 and TRBJ1-2; 7 bases align to TRBD1. Germline V gene lookup returns CDR1 MDHEN and CDR2 SYDVKM. Trimming took 6 bases from V and 7 from J; bases not matched to a gene: 11. CDR3 length equals 14 residues.

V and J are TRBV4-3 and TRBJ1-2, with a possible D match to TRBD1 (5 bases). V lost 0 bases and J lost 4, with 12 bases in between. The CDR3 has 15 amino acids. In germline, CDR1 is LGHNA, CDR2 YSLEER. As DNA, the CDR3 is TGCGCCAGCAGCCAAGAGTTGGCGGGGCTCTATGGCTACACCTTC. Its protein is CASSQELAGLYGYTF.

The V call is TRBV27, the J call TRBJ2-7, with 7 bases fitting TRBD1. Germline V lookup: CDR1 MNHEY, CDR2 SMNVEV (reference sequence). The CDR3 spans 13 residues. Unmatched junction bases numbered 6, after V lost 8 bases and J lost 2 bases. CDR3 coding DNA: TGTGCCAGCGCAACCGGGACAGCCTACGAGCAGTACTTC. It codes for CASATGTAYEQYF.

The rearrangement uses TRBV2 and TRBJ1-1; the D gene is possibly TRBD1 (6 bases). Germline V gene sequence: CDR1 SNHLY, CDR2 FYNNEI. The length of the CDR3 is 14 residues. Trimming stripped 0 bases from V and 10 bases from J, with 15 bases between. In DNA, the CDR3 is TGTGCCAGCAGTGAAGCGCTTGGGTACAGGGTAGCTTTCTTT. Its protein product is CASSEALGYRVAFF.

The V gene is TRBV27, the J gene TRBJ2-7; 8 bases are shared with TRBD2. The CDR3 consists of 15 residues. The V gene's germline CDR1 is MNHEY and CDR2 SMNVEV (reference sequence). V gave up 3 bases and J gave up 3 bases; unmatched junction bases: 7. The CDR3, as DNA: TGTGCCAGCAGTTTTACGGGGGGGGGCCTCTACGAGCAGTACTTC. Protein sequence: CASSFTGGGLYEQYF.

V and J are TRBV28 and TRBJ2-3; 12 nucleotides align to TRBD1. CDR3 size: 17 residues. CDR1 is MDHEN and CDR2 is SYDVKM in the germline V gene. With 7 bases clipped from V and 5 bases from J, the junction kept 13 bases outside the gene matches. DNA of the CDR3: TGTGCCAGCACCACCACCGCCGGGACAGGGGGCGGAGATACGCAGTATTTT. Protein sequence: CASTTTAGTGGGDTQYF.

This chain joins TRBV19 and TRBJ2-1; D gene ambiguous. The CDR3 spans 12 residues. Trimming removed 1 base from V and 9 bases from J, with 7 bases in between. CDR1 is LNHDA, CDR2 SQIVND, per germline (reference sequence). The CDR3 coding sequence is TGTGCCAGTAGTATAGGTGGCTCTGAGCAGTTCTTC. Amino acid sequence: CASSIGGSEQFF.

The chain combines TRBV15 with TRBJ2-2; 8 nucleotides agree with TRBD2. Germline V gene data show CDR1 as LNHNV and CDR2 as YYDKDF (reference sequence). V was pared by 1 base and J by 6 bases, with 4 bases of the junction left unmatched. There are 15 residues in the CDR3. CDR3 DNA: TGTGCCACCAGCAGAGGACTAGCGTGGCCCGGGGAGCTGTTTTTT. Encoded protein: CATSRGLAWPGELFF.

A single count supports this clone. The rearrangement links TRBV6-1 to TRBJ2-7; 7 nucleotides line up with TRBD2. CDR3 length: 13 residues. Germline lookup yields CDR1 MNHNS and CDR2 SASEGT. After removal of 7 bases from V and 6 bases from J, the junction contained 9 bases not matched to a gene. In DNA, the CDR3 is TGTGCCAGCATAGACAGCGGGACCATCGAGCAGTACTTC. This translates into CASIDSGTIEQYF.

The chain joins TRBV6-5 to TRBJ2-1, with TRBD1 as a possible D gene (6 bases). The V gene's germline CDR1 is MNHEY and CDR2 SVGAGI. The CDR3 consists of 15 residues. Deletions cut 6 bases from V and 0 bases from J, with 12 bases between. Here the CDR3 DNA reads TGTGCCAGCAGAGGACAGATGAGCTCCTACAATGAGCAGTTCTTC. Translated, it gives CASRGQMSSYNEQFF.

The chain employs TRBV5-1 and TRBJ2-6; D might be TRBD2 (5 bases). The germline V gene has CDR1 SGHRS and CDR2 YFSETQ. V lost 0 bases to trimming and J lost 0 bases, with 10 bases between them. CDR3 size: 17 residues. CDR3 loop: CASSLGFGDSGANVLTF. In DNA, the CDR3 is TGCGCCAGCAGCTTGGGGTTCGGGGACTCTGGGGCCAACGTCCTGACTTTC.

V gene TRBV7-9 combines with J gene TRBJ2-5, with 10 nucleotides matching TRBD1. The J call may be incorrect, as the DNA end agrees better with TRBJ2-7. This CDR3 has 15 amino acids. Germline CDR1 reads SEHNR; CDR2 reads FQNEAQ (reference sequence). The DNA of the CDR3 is TGTGCCAGCAGTTCTACGGACAGGGGGGTCTACGAGCAGTACTTC. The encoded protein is CASSSTDRGVYEQYF.

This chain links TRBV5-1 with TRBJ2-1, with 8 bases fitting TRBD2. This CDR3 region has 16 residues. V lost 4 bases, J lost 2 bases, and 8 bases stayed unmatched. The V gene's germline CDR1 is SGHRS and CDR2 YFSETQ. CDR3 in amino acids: CASSQGSGSPYNEQFF. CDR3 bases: TGCGCCAGCAGCCAGGGAAGCGGGAGTCCCTACAATGAGCAGTTCTTC.

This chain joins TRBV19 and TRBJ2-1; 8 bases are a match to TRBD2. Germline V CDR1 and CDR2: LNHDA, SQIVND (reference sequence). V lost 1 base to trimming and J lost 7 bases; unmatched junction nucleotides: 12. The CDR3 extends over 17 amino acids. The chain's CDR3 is CASSIVGSGTNRNEQFF. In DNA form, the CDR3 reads TGTGCCAGTAGTATAGTAGGTAGCGGGACAAACCGGAATGAGCAGTTCTTC.

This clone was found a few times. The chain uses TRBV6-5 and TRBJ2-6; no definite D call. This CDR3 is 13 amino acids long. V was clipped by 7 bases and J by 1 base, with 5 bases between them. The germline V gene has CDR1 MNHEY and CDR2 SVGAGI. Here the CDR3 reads CASKRSGANVLTF. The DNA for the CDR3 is TGTGCCAGCAAGAGGTCTGGGGCCAACGTCCTGACTTTC.

This CDR3 is CASSPGQVLYGYTF. The CDR3 DNA is TGTGCCAGCTCACCGGGACAGGTCCTCTATGGCTACACCTTC. The rearrangement uses TRBV18 and TRBJ1-2; 8 positions agree with TRBD1. This CDR3 comprises 14 residues. Germline V gene lookup returns CDR1 KGHSH and CDR2 LQKENI. V lost 3 bases to trimming and J lost 4 bases; unmatched junction nucleotides: 4. Full variable domain (outside the CDR3, taken from reference TRBV18 and TRBJ1-2): NAGVMQNPRHLVRRRGQEARLRCSPMKGHSHVYWYRQLPEEGLKFMVYLQKENIIDESGMPKERFSAEFPKEGPSILRIQQVVRGDSAAYFCASSPGQVLYGYTFGSGTRLTVV.

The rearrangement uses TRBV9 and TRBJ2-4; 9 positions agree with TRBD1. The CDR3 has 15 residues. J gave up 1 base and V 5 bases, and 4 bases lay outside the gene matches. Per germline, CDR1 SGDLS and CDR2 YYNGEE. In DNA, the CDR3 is TGTGCCAGCAGTGAACAGGGGGCGGCCAAAAACATTCAGTACTTC. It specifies CASSEQGAAKNIQYF.

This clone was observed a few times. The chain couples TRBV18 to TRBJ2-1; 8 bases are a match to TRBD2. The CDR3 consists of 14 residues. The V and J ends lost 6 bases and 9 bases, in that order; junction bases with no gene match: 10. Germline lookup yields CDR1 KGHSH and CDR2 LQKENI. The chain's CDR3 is CASSPRAAGAEQFF. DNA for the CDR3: TGTGCCAGCTCCCCCCGGGCAGCGGGGGCTGAGCAGTTCTTC.

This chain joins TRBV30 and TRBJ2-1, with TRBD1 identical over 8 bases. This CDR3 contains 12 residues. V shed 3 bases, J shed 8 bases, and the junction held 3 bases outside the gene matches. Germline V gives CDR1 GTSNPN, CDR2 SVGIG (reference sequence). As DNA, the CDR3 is TGTGCCTGGAGCCAGGGGGCAGATGAGCAGTTCTTC. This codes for CAWSQGADEQFF.

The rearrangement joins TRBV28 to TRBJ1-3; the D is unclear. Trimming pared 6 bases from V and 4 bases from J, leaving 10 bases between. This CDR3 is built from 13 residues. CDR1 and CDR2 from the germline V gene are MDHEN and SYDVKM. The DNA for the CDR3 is TGTGCCAGCAGGGAAGCGGGCGGAAACACCATATATTTT. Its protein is CASREAGGNTIYF. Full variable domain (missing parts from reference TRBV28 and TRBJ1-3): DVKVTQSSRYLVKRTGEKVFLECVQDMDHENMFWYRQDPGLGLRLIYFSYDVKMKEKGDIPEGYSVSREKKERFSLILESASTNQTSMYLCASREAGGNTIYFGEGSWLTVV.

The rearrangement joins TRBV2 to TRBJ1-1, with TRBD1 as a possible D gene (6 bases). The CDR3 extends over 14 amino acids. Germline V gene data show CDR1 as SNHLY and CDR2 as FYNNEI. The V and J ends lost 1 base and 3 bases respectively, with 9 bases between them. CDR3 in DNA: TGTGCCAGCAGTGAAGAGGGGGGGTACACTGAAGCTTTCTTT. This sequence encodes CASSEEGGYTEAFF.

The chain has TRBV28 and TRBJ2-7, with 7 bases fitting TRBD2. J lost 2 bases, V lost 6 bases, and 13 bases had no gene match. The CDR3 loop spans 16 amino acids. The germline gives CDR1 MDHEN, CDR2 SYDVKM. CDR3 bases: TGTGCCAGCAGATTTTCGGGGCTAGCGGATACCTACGAGCAGTACTTC. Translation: CASRFSGLADTYEQYF.